Each of the 17 T cell receptor beta chains below was sequenced from the same sample in a study of blood T cells in healthy people across ages. A sample-barcoded 5' primer and a J-beta primer mix were used in a second PCR of about 7 to 11 cycles. TCRdb re-analysed the 5' RACE reads in MiXCR, keeping a single row per CDR3 protein. The sample has around 970,000 distinct CDR3 sequences; about 51% are singletons. Material: blood. These receptors all stem from a woman between 55 and 75 years old in good health.

The CDR3, as DNA: TGCGCCAGCAGGACGGGAGAGTCTCAAGAGACCCAGTACTTC. This gives the protein CASRTGESQETQYF. The V and J genes are TRBV5-1 and TRBJ2-5; D might be TRBD2 (6 bases). V lost 5 bases and J 2 bases, leaving 13 bases between the germline ends. Germline V gene lookup returns CDR1 SGHRS and CDR2 YFSETQ. The CDR3 totals 14 residues.

The rearrangement joins TRBV20-1 to TRBJ2-7; D not resolved. Germline V gene data show CDR1 as DFQATT and CDR2 as SNEGSKA (reference sequence). There are 11 residues in the CDR3. V was trimmed by 6 bases and J by 2 bases, leaving 8 bases between them. CDR3 bases: TGCAGTGCGTACGTCACCTACGAGCAGTACTTC. This sequence encodes CSAYVTYEQYF.

The chain has TRBV28 and TRBJ1-4; D remains ambiguous. V was trimmed by 1 base and J by 5 bases, leaving 14 bases between them. Germline values: CDR1 MDHEN, CDR2 SYDVKM. The CDR3 length is 16 residues. The CDR3 coding sequence is TGTGCCAGCAGTTTATTGTGGAAAGAGGGAAATGAAAAACTGTTTTTT. Translated, it gives CASSLLWKEGNEKLFF.

The V call is TRBV24-1, the J call TRBJ2-1; D possibly corresponds to TRBD1 (6 bases). V shed 7 bases and J shed 3 bases, with 6 bases lying between them. The CDR3 sequence is 12 residues long. CDR1 is KGHDR, CDR2 SFDVKD, per germline. CDR3 coding DNA: TGTGCCACCAGGGACAGCTACAATGAGCAGTTCTTC. Translating gives CATRDSYNEQFF.

The rearrangement uses TRBV12-3 or TRBV12-4 and TRBJ2-1; a possible D gene is TRBD2 (6 bases). The V end was cut by 5 bases, the J end by 10 bases, with 15 bases between. The CDR3 is 13 residues long. The CDR3 DNA is TGTGCCAGCAGTCCGGGACTCGGGGAAGAGCAGTTCTTC. Protein: CASSPGLGEEQFF.

The chain links TRBV5-1 to TRBJ2-1; D may be TRBD1 or TRBD2 (5 bases each). The assigned J gene may be wrong: the sequence end matches TRBJ2-7 better. Germline lookup yields CDR1 SGHRS and CDR2 YFSETQ. The CDR3 is 15 amino acids. The CDR3 is CASSALGVGNNEQYF. The CDR3 DNA follows: TGCGCCAGCAGCGCTTTGGGGGTTGGGAACAATGAGCAGTACTTC.

This clonotype was counted a few times. The chain uses TRBV5-1 and TRBJ2-3; D is ambiguous. The CDR3 spans 14 residues. CDR1 is SGHRS, CDR2 YFSETQ, per germline. Trimming removed 0 bases from V and 4 bases from J, with 9 bases in between. CDR3 nucleotide sequence: TGCGCCAGCAGCTTGGTAGTTTTCGCAGATACGCAGTATTTT. Translated: CASSLVVFADTQYF.

The chain combines TRBV7-3 with TRBJ2-1, with 8 bases lining up with TRBD1. The germline V gene has CDR1 SGHTA and CDR2 FQGTGA. V was pared by 1 base and J by 3 bases, with 2 bases of the junction left unmatched. The CDR3 has 15 amino acids. CDR3: CASSLKGQDYNEQFF. CDR3 sequence (DNA): TGTGCCAGCAGCTTAAAGGGACAGGACTACAATGAGCAGTTCTTC.

The genes are TRBV5-6 and TRBJ2-7; D is undetermined. Germline V gene sequence: CDR1 SGHDT, CDR2 YYEEEE. V was pared by 0 bases and J by 4 bases, with 14 bases between. The length of the CDR3 is 15 residues. This CDR3 reads CASSLGARIGYEQYF. The CDR3 bases are TGTGCCAGCAGCTTGGGGGCTAGGATCGGTTACGAGCAGTACTTC.

The CDR3 DNA is TGTGCCAGCAGCGGTAGAGGGAATTACAATGAGCAGTTCTTC. Amino acid sequence: CASSGRGNYNEQFF. This chain links TRBV11-2 with TRBJ2-1; a weak D match, TRBD2 (5 bases). The CDR3 covers 14 residues. Germline CDR1 reads SGHAT; CDR2 reads FQNNGV. V gave up 5 bases and J gave up 4 bases, with 12 bases separating them.

The rearrangement joins TRBV2 to TRBJ1-1; 7 bases match TRBD1. CDR1 is SNHLY and CDR2 is FYNNEI in the germline V gene. V dropped 6 bases and J dropped 8; count of bases not matched to a gene: 6. This CDR3 has 12 residues. The CDR3 loop is CASRRGQLEAFF. The CDR3 DNA reads TGTGCCAGCAGGAGGGGACAGCTAGAAGCTTTCTTT. Looking up the rest from reference TRBV2 and TRBJ1-1 gives the full variable domain: EPEVTQTPSHQVTQMGQEVILRCVPISNHLYFYWYRQILGQKVEFLVSFYNNEISEKSEIFDDQFSVERPDGSNFTLKIRSTKLEDSAMYFCASRRGQLEAFFGQGTRLTVV.

V and J are TRBV12-3 or TRBV12-4 and TRBJ2-7; no reliable D call. The CDR3 spans 12 residues. With 7 bases removed from V and 2 bases from J, the gap between germline ends came to 9 bases. CDR3 sequence reads: CASKGFAYEQYF. DNA for the CDR3: TGTGCCAGCAAGGGATTTGCCTACGAGCAGTACTTC.

The chain carries TRBV24-1 and TRBJ2-7, with D tentatively TRBD2 (5 bases). Trimming stripped 6 bases from V and 5 bases from J, with 7 bases between. The CDR3 runs 11 residues. Germline V gene sequence: CDR1 KGHDR, CDR2 SFDVKD. In DNA form, the CDR3 reads TGTGCCACCAGTCGAGGGAACGAGCAGTACTTC. It codes for CATSRGNEQYF.

This clonotype came up a few times. CDR3 in DNA: TGCAGCGTCGCATGGAACACTGAAGCTTTCTTT. It specifies CSVAWNTEAFF. The chain recombines TRBV29-1 with TRBJ1-1; D remains unclear. CDR3 length equals 11 residues. Trimming left V 6 bases short and J 1 base short, with 6 bases between. Germline values: CDR1 SQVTM, CDR2 ANQGSEA. Full variable domain (missing parts from reference TRBV29-1 and TRBJ1-1): SAVISQKPSRDICQRGTSLTIQCQVDSQVTMMFWYRQQPGQSLTLIATANQGSEATYESGFVIDKFPISRPNLTFSTLTVSNMSPEDSSIYLCSVAWNTEAFFGQGTRLTVV.

The gene calls are TRBV2 and TRBJ2-5; 7 bases map to TRBD2. Germline loops: CDR1 SNHLY, CDR2 FYNNEI. V lost 1 base to trimming and J lost 7 bases; unmatched junction nucleotides: 18. The CDR3 totals 18 residues. The CDR3 nucleotides are TGTGCCAGCAGTGAAGGACCGTTAGCGGGTATCACCCTTGGGACCCAGTACTTC. It yields the protein CASSEGPLAGITLGTQYF.

Concerning this clonotype: The junction departs from germline at one end; a sequencing error may be responsible. J is TRBJ2-3 and V is TRBV19; D is possibly TRBD2 (5 bases). The germline V gene has CDR1 LNHDA and CDR2 SQIVND (reference sequence). The CDR3 consists of 14 residues. This CDR3 reads CASSIGELRDMQYF. The CDR3 DNA is TGTGCCAGTAGTATCGGGGAGTTGAGAGATATGCAGTATTTT.

The rearrangement joins TRBV20-1 to TRBJ2-5, with 12 bases fitting TRBD2. Germline V lookup: CDR1 DFQATT, CDR2 SNEGSKA (reference sequence). V trimming: 5 bases; J trimming: 3 bases; junction bases outside the gene matches: 7. The CDR3 sequence is 15 residues long. CDR3 sequence: CSASRTSGKKETQYF. In nucleotides, the CDR3 is TGCAGTGCTTCACGGACTAGCGGGAAGAAAGAGACCCAGTACTTC.